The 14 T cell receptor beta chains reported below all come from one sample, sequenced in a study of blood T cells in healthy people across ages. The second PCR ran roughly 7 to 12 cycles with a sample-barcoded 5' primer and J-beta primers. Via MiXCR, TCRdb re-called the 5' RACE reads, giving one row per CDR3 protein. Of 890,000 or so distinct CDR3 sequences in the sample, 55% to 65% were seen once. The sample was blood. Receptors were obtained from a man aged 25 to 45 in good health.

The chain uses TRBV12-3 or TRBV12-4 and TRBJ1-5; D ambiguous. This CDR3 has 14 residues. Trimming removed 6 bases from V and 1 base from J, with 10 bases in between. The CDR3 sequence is CASSSHQSNQPQHF. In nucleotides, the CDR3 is TGTGCCAGCAGCTCTCACCAAAGCAATCAGCCCCAGCATTTT.

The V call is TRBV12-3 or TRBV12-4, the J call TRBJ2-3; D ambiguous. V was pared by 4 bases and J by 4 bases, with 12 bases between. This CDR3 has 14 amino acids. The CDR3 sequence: CASSYGESADTQYF. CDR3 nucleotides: TGTGCCAGCAGTTACGGAGAGAGCGCAGATACGCAGTATTTT.

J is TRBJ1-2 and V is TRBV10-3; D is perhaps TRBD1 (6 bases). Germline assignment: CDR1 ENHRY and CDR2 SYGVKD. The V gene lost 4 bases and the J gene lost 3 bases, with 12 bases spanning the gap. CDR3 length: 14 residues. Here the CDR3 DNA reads TGTGCCATCAGTGCCAGGGGCGAGGACTATGGCTACACCTTC. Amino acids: CAISARGEDYGYTF.

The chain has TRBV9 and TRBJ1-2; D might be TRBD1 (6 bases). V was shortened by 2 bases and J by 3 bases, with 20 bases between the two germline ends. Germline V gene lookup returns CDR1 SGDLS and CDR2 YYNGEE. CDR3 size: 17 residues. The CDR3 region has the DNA TGTGCCAGCAGCGTGTACCTACAGGGCCCCAAGGACTATGGCTACACCTTC. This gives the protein CASSVYLQGPKDYGYTF.

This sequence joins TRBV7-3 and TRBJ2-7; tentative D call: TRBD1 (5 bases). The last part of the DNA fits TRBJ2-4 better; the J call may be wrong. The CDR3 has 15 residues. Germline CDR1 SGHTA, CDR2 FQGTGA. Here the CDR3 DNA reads TGTGCCAGCAGCTTAATCCAGGGAAGCAAAAACATTCAGTACTTC. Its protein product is CASSLIQGSKNIQYF.

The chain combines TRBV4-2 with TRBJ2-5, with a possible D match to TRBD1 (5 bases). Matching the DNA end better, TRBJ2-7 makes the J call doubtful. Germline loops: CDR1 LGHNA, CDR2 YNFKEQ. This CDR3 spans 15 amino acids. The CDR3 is CASSPLGEQYYEQYF. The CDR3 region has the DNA TGTGCCAGCAGCCCCCTAGGGGAACAGTACTACGAGCAGTACTTC.

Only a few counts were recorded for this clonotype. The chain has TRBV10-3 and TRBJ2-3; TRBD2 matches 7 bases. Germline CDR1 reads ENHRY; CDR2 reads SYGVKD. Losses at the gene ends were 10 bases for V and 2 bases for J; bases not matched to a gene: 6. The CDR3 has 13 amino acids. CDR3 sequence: CATEAGTTDTQYF. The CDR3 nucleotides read TGTGCCACCGAAGCGGGGACCACAGATACGCAGTATTTT.

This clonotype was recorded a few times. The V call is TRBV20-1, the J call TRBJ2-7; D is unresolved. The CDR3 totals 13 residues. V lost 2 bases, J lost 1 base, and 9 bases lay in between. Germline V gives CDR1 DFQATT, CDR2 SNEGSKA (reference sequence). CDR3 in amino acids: CSARPTESYEQYF. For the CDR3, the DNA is TGCAGTGCTAGACCCACGGAATCCTACGAGCAGTACTTC.

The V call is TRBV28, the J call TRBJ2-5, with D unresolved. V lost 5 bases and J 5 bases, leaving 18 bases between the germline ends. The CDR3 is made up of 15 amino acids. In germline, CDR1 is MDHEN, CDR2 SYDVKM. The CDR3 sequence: CASSPPQVELETQYF. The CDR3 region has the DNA TGTGCCAGCAGTCCCCCCCAAGTTGAGTTGGAGACCCAGTACTTC. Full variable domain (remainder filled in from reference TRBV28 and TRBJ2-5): DVKVTQSSRYLVKRTGEKVFLECVQDMDHENMFWYRQDPGLGLRLIYFSYDVKMKEKGDIPEGYSVSREKKERFSLILESASTNQTSMYLCASSPPQVELETQYFGPGTRLLVL.

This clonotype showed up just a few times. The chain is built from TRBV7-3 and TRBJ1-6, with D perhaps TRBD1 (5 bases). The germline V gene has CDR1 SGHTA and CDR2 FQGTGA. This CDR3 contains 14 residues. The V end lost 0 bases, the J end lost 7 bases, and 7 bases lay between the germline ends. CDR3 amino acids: CASSLTRGNSPLHF. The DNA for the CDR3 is TGTGCCAGCAGCTTAACCCGGGGGAATTCACCCCTCCACTTT.

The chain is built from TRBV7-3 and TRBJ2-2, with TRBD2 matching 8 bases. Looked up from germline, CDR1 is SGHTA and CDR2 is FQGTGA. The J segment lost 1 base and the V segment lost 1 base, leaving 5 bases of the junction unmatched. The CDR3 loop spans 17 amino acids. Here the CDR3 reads CASSLIGTSQNTGELFF. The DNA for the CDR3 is TGTGCCAGCAGCTTAATAGGGACTAGTCAGAACACCGGGGAGCTGTTTTTT.

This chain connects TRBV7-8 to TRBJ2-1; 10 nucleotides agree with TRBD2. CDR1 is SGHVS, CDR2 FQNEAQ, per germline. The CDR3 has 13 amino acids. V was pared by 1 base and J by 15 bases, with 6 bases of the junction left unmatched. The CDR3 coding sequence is TGTGCCAGCAGCTTAGAGCGGGGGGGGCGGCCGTTCTTC. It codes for CASSLERGGRPFF.

CDR3 region: CASSQAFGNEQFF. The CDR3 DNA is TGTGCCAGCAGCCAAGCTTTTGGTAATGAGCAGTTCTTC. The chain carries TRBV7-3 and TRBJ2-1; D unclear. This CDR3 is built from 13 residues. Germline CDR1 reads SGHTA; CDR2 reads FQGTGA. V dropped 5 bases and J dropped 7 bases, with 12 bases sitting between them.

The CDR3, as DNA: TGCAGTGCTAGCCGGGAGACTAACTATGGCTACACCTTC. Its protein is CSASRETNYGYTF. V gene TRBV20-1 combines with J gene TRBJ1-2; D not resolved. The CDR3 loop spans 13 amino acids. Germline-derived CDR1 and CDR2 are DFQATT and SNEGSKA (reference sequence). The V end was cut by 3 bases, the J end by 0 bases, with 8 bases between.